This T cell receptor (beta chain) was profiled in a study of blood T cell repertoires in COVID-19. On the study more broadly: PBMCs, B-cell-depleted T cells, or T cells were the source of the cDNA or gDNA that made up the material.

CDR1 SGHVS and CDR2 FQNEAQ come from the germline V gene. V was clipped by 5 bases and J by 7 bases; unmatched bases: 12. CDR3 length: 16 residues. Original processing methods: Estimates of nucleated cell counts were drawn from the amplification of reference gene primers. TCRdb's table, derived via immunoSEQ multiplex PCR, lists solely in-frame clones and lacks some. V and J calls and clone size are given by that table; D and trimming were obtained from the DNA. The data hold over 200,000 clones, with more than 80% observed a single time. Sequencing was done on a sample of PBMCs or T cells enriched from blood (not recorded which). The TCR sequence derives from a man in his 60s who had recovered from COVID-19. The rearrangement uses TRBV7-8 and TRBJ1-4; 8 nucleotides align to TRBD1. The CDR3: CASSGNRDRMTEKLFF. CDR3 in DNA: TGTGCCAGCAGCGGAAACCGGGACAGGATGACTGAAAAACTGTTTTTT.